These T cell receptor beta chains were read from a single sample in a study of identical twins. TCRdb processed the 5' RACE reads anew with MiXCR; each CDR3 protein has one entry. This table has approximately 300,000 distinct CDR3 sequences, less than 9.5% appearing once. These same records also appear under a second study, on yellow fever vaccine responses in identical twins.

Sequencing input: CD8+ T cells sorted from blood. Receptor source: a woman younger than 35 in good health. The CDR3 runs from the conserved cysteine through the conserved F or W. Each record gives: CDR3 protein, V gene, J gene.

CASSPLAESPLYEQYF	TRBV13	TRBJ2-7
CASSLHTQDVLNGYTF	TRBV27	TRBJ1-2
CASSLLGGYGYTF	TRBV5-8	TRBJ1-2
CASSPVGGRDGQETQYF	TRBV12-3/TRBV12-4	TRBJ2-5
CSVRQDNSGANVLTF	TRBV29-1	TRBJ2-6
CASSFVEAGEQYF	TRBV7-9	TRBJ2-7
CASSVGQGFYEQFF	TRBV5-6	TRBJ2-1
CASSAQFWEGGGNNYGYTF	TRBV21-1	TRBJ1-2
CAWEHIAGKDEQFF	TRBV30	TRBJ2-1
CASSSDASLLTEAFF	TRBV7-2	TRBJ1-1
CASSLGTSGRTDTQYF	TRBV28	TRBJ2-3
CASSRGGSPQNSPLHF	TRBV7-9	TRBJ1-6
CASSPREVWYNEQFF	TRBV27	TRBJ2-1
CAISDGTAYNEQFF	TRBV10-3	TRBJ2-1
CASSHGQGLIGDTQYF	TRBV6-2/TRBV6-3	TRBJ2-3
CASSEFGVTGANVLTF	TRBV25-1	TRBJ2-6
CASSFSPAESSYNEQFF	TRBV7-6	TRBJ2-1
CASSLPDRTSGDEQFF	TRBV7-2	TRBJ2-1
CASSLGSGGQETQYF	TRBV11-2	TRBJ2-5
CASSLIPGGWETQYF	TRBV5-1	TRBJ2-5
CSVGGAAPNEQYF	TRBV29-1	TRBJ2-7
CASSQPGQGGNQPQHF	TRBV4-1	TRBJ1-5
CAIGDRDNEQFF	TRBV10-3	TRBJ2-1
CASSLEDRSEQYF	TRBV5-6	TRBJ2-7
CASSLDPGTGNHNGYTF	TRBV27	TRBJ1-2
CSVASFSEGAANEQFF	TRBV29-1	TRBJ2-1
CASSPAGSSYEQYF	TRBV5-4	TRBJ2-7
CASSAADYNEQFF	TRBV9	TRBJ2-1
CATSDGDRGNEQYF	TRBV24-1	TRBJ2-7
CASSQRLYEQYF	TRBV3-1	TRBJ2-7
CASSLAGYSPLHF	TRBV7-2	TRBJ1-6
CASSLSGGAAGELFF	TRBV12-3/TRBV12-4	TRBJ2-2
CASSSASGNQPQHF	TRBV12-3/TRBV12-4	TRBJ1-5
CASSSNGDTGELFF	TRBV6-5	TRBJ2-2
CASSAFSRTGENTEAFF	TRBV6-4	TRBJ1-1
CAISPETRRAGELFF	TRBV10-3	TRBJ2-2
CSVDMQAEAFF	TRBV29-1	TRBJ1-1
CASSPTPGPTSGLKNIQYF	TRBV11-1	TRBJ2-4
CASSSLRAPQETQYF	TRBV6-2/TRBV6-3	TRBJ2-5
CASSQLLAGGPPQETQYF	TRBV5-1	TRBJ2-5
CSVGNSESGEQYF	TRBV29-1	TRBJ2-7
CASSGTSGPTKEQFF	TRBV7-2	TRBJ2-1